Sequencing of this TCR beta chain was carried out in a study of control samples from healthy donors and cancer patients. There are 12 residues in the CDR3. V was shortened by 6 bases and J by 4 bases, with 7 bases between the two germline ends. This clone was recorded many times. Some clones are missing from TCRdb's copy, which holds only in-frame ones; the method was immunoSEQ multiplex PCR. The sample records about 100,000 clones, roughly 89% being singletons. The source material was blood. The receptor's source is a young man in good health. The chain joins TRBV12-3 or TRBV12-4 to TRBJ1-5; D is unresolved. CDR3 protein: CASRNMNQPQHF. The CDR3 DNA reads TGTGCCAGCAGAAACATGAATCAGCCCCAGCATTTT.